This T cell receptor (beta chain) is drawn from a study of PD-1 blockade in classical Hodgkin lymphoma. Here immunoSEQ multiplex PCR was the method, and the copy in TCRdb shows in-frame clones only, minus some. The table has thousands of clones, over 80% seen once. Noted time point: cycle 4 day 1 (C4D1), after 5 to 7 weeks of nivolumab. All patients relapsed after autologous stem cell transplantation, and brentuximab vedotin exposure varied. Sequences were derived from peripheral blood mononuclear cells (PBMCs), sampled before the fourth cycle of nivolumab. The receptor was isolated from a human donor with classical Hodgkin lymphoma.

The CDR3 sequence is CAISEFDRGLSGELFF. As DNA, the CDR3 is TGTGCCATCAGTGAGTTCGACAGGGGGCTTAGCGGGGAGCTGTTTTTT. The chain is built from TRBV10-3 and TRBJ2-2; the match to TRBD1 covers 10 bases. CDR3 length: 16 residues. Germline V gene sequence: CDR1 ENHRY, CDR2 SYGVKD. With 1 base clipped from V and 7 bases from J, the junction kept 6 bases outside the gene matches.